This section outlines one T cell receptor (beta chain) sequence together with its context. TCRdb used MiXCR to reprocess the 5' RACE reads, holding one entry per CDR3 protein. In the table there are over 150,000 distinct CDR3 sequences, approximately 6.2% of which are singletons. The entry originates in a study of T cells after yellow fever vaccination. Germline V lookup: CDR1 ENHRY, CDR2 SYGVKD. There are 14 residues in the CDR3. J gave up 0 bases and V 8 bases, and 5 bases lay outside the gene matches. Sequencing used CD4+ T cells sorted from PBMCs, obtained on the day of the first yellow fever vaccination. This receptor was identified in a man aged 18 to 30 who received the YFV17D yellow fever vaccine. V is TRBV10-3 and J is TRBJ1-1; TRBD1 agrees at 8 bases. In DNA form, the CDR3 reads TGTGCCATCGGGACAGGTATAATGAACACTGAAGCTTTCTTT. Translating gives CAIGTGIMNTEAFF.